The present TCR beta chain was sequenced within a study of shared clonotypes between healthy human individuals. In the naive CD8 group, cells lacked CD45RO and were positively selected for CCR7, so terminally differentiated effector memory CD45RA+ cells were left out. The donor population consisted of healthy HIV-negative adults with no recent acute infections or vaccinations. Per the germline V gene, CDR1 is SGHVS and CDR2 is FQNEAQ. This CDR3 region has 16 residues. V dropped 0 bases and J dropped 7 bases, with 16 bases sitting between them. The assay was immunoSEQ multiplex PCR, and TCRdb's table has in-frame clones only and misses some. The sample has approximately 1.9 million clones, just under 95% seen once.

The sequence was collected from a man in his late teens or twenties in good health. Some clones in this sample may be carry-over from other donors' samples. The chain employs TRBV7-8 and TRBJ1-5, with a weak D call TRBD1 (5 bases). The sample taken for sequencing was naive CD8+ T cells from PBMCs. The CDR3 protein is CASSLASDGGFQPQHF. For the CDR3, the DNA is TGTGCCAGCAGCTTAGCGTCTGACGGGGGGTTCCAGCCCCAGCATTTT.